This TCR beta chain was captured in a study of naive and memory T cell subsets. Overall study results and limits: In naive cells, over 85% of TCR sequences were seen only once.

Separate alpha and beta amplification began at the second PCR step. Per germline, CDR1 DFQATT and CDR2 SNEGSKA (reference sequence). CDR3 length: 15 amino acids. V lost 0 bases to trimming and J lost 7 bases, with 16 bases between them. This clonotype was found many times. Its antigen is currently unknown. Both TRBC1 and TRBC2 were covered by a beta constant-region primer of two equimolar oligonucleotides. Ligated cDNA was amplified by four rounds of PCR with nested alpha and beta constant-region primers and SP2. TCRdb reprocessed the UMI-ligation and nested PCR reads via MiXCR and lists one record per CDR3 protein. The table lists 3,500 to 5,500 distinct CDR3 sequences, 5.2% of them singletons.

The receptor comes from a human donor in good health. The chain recombines TRBV20-1 with TRBJ2-1; D uncertain. Sequencing used effector memory CD8+ T cells from blood. Subset specified: effector memory, CD45RA- CD27-. The CDR3, as DNA: TGCAGTGCTAGAGACTTCGTGACCAAAACGAATGAGCAGTTCTTC. It translates to CSARDFVTKTNEQFF.